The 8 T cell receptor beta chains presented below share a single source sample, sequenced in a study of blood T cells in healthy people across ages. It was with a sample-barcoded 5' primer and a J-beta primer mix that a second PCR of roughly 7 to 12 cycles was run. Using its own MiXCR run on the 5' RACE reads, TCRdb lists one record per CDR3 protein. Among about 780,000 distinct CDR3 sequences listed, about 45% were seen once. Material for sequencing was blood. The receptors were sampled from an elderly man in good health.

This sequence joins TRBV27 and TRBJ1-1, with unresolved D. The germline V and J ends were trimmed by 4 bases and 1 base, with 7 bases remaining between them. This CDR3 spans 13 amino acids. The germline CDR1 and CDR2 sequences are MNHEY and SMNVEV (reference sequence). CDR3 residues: CASSSAGNTEAFF. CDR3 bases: TGTGCCAGCAGTTCCGCCGGGAACACTGAAGCTTTCTTT.

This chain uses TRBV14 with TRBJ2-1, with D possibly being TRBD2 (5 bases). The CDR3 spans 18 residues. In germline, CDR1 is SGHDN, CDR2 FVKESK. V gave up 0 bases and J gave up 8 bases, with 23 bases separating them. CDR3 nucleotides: TGTGCCAGCAGCCAAGAAATGATGACTACATACCCAGTGGATGAGCAGTTCTTC. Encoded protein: CASSQEMMTTYPVDEQFF.

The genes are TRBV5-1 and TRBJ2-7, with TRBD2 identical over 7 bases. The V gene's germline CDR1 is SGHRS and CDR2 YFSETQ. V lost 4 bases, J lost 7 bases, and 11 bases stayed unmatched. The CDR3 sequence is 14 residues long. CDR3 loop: CASSPRTGEGEQYF. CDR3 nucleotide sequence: TGCGCCAGCAGCCCTAGGACTGGGGAGGGTGAGCAGTACTTC.

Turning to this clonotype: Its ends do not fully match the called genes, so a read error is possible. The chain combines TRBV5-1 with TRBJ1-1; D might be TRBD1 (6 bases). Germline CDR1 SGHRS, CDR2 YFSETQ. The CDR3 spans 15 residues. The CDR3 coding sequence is TGCGCCAGCAGCCCCCGGGAGGGGGGGAACACTGTAGCTTTCTTT. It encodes CASSPREGGNTVAFF.

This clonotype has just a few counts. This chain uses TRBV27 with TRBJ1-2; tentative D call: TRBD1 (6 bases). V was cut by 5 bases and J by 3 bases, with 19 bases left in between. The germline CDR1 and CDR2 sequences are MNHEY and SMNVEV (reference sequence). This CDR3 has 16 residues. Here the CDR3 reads CASSGITGGLDYGYTF. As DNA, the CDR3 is TGTGCCAGCAGTGGGATAACCGGGGGGCTGGACTATGGCTACACCTTC.

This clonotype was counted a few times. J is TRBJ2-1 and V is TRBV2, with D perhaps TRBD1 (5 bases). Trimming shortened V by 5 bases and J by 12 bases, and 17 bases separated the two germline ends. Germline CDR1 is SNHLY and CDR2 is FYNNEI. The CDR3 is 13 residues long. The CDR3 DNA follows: TGTGCCAGCAGTATACGGGTGGCGCAGGGGCAGTTCTTC. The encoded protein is CASSIRVAQGQFF.

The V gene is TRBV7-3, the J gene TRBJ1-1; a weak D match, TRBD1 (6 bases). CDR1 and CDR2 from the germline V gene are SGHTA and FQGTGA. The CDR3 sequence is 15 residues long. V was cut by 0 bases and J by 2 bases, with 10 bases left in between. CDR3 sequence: CASSLTTGTNTEAFF. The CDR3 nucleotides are TGTGCCAGCAGCTTAACGACAGGAACTAACACTGAAGCTTTCTTT.

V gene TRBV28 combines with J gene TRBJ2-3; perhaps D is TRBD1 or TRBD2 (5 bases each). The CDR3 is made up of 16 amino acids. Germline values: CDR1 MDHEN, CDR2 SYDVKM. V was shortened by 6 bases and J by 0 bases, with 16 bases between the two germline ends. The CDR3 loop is CASRTRDGASTDTQYF. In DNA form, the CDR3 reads TGTGCCAGCAGGACCCGAGACGGGGCCAGCACAGATACGCAGTATTTT.